The sequence of this T cell receptor beta chain was determined in a study of Graves' ophthalmopathy and Graves' hyperthyroidism. Notes on the study in general: In blood, most expanded thyroid clonotypes above 0.001 frequency were also detected. Ophthalmopathy versus stable hyperthyroidism: 13-signature model gave around 85% sensitivity, just under 82% specificity.

Trimming cost V 1 base and J 2 bases, with 9 bases left between them. This CDR3 region has 15 residues. CDR1 SEHNR and CDR2 FQNEAQ come from the germline V gene (reference sequence). Using RNA transcripts, the TCR beta CDR3 regions were amplified. Second-round multiplex PCR came after a first-round RT-PCR that employed HTBI primers. TCRdb itself ran the multiplex PCR reads through MiXCR, one entry per CDR3 protein. The profile covers over 650,000 distinct CDR3 sequences, with about two fifths appearing a single time and more than 2.5% taken by the ten largest. Isolation of PBMCs was performed using around 9.5 ml of fresh peripheral blood. Of note for this clonotype: The antigen is not known.

What was sequenced was peripheral blood. The chain joins TRBV7-9 to TRBJ2-1; a possible D gene is TRBD1 (5 bases). The sequence came from an adult man with Graves' ophthalmopathy. The CDR3 loop reads CASSLEFRAYNEQFF. In DNA, the CDR3 is TGTGCCAGCAGCTTAGAATTCAGGGCCTACAATGAGCAGTTCTTC.